Presented here are 14 T cell receptor beta chains from one specimen sequenced in a study of blood T cell repertoires in COVID-19. Libraries were prepared by immunoSEQ multiplex PCR; TCRdb keeps only in-frame clonotypes and omits some of them. The sample yields about 290,000 clones, around 81% seen once. Sequences were obtained from peripheral blood. The receptors shown here come from a woman aged 50 to 60 with active or convalescent COVID-19.

The V and J genes are TRBV28 and TRBJ1-1; 9 positions agree with TRBD1. V gave up 0 bases and J gave up 7 bases; unmatched junction bases: 3. The germline CDR1 and CDR2 sequences are MDHEN and SYDVKM. This CDR3 region has 14 residues. For the CDR3, the DNA is TGTGCCAGCAGTTTATGGGACAGGGGAGGTGAAGCTTTCTTT. Translated, it gives CASSLWDRGGEAFF.

This chain joins TRBV24-1 and TRBJ2-1; D gene uncertain. Trimming shortened V by 9 bases and J by 7 bases, and 9 bases separated the two germline ends. Germline V CDR1 and CDR2: KGHDR, SFDVKD. The CDR3 spans 11 residues. This CDR3 is CATSWANEQFF. The CDR3 coding sequence is TGTGCCACCTCGTGGGCTAATGAGCAGTTCTTC.

The chain joins TRBV19 to TRBJ2-1, with 12 bases lining up with TRBD2. The V segment lost 6 bases and the J segment 3 bases; nucleotides outside the gene matches: 3. The CDR3 length is 15 residues. In germline, CDR1 is LNHDA, CDR2 SQIVND (reference sequence). CDR3 DNA: TGTGCCAGTAGGAGACTAGCGGGAGACTACAATGAGCAGTTCTTC. Its translation: CASRRLAGDYNEQFF.

The V gene is TRBV29-1, the J gene TRBJ2-5, with 12 nucleotides matching TRBD1. The CDR3 length is 17 residues. CDR1 and CDR2 from the germline V gene are SQVTM and ANQGSEA. After removal of 7 bases from V and 2 bases from J, the junction contained 14 bases not matched to a gene. This CDR3 reads CSANPGTGGAEQETQYF. As DNA, the CDR3 is TGCAGCGCGAATCCCGGGACAGGGGGCGCGGAACAAGAGACCCAGTACTTC.

The CDR3 sequence is CASSDSAGFGYTF. In DNA, the CDR3 is TGTGCCAGCAGTGACTCGGCAGGGTTTGGCTACACCTTC. J is TRBJ1-2 and V is TRBV2; possible D gene TRBD1, 5 bases. The CDR3 is made up of 13 amino acids. Trimming took 3 bases from V and 7 from J, leaving 12 bases between them. In germline, CDR1 is SNHLY, CDR2 FYNNEI.

The chain uses TRBV6-6 and TRBJ2-3; 13 bases are shared with TRBD2. The CDR3 sequence is 19 residues long. With 5 bases clipped from V and 8 bases from J, the junction kept 19 bases outside the gene matches. From germline, CDR1 is MNHNY and CDR2 SVGAGI (reference sequence). CDR3 coding DNA: TGTGCCAGCAGTCTCTTCCGACTAGCGGGAGGAGCCCCCTCCTCTACGCAGTATTTT. This translates into CASSLFRLAGGAPSSTQYF.

V is TRBV2 and J is TRBJ1-4, with TRBD1 as a possible D gene (5 bases). CDR1 SNHLY and CDR2 FYNNEI come from the germline V gene. Between the trimmed V and J ends, which lost 3 bases and 8 bases, there was a span of 13 bases. The CDR3 extends over 14 amino acids. CDR3 coding DNA: TGTGCCAGCAGTGACGGGGGTGAAGGAGAAAAACTGTTTTTT. Amino acids: CASSDGGEGEKLFF.

This clone was seen repeatedly, ten times or more. The V gene is TRBV2, the J gene TRBJ2-7, with TRBD2 identical over 12 bases. Per the germline V gene, CDR1 is SNHLY and CDR2 is FYNNEI. The junction had 3 bases not matched to a gene; V was cut back by 8 bases and J by 7 bases. This CDR3 region has 12 residues. The CDR3 DNA follows: TGTGCCAGCGGAGGACTAGCGGGAGAGCAGTACTTC. This codes for CASGGLAGEQYF.

This chain uses TRBV21-1 with TRBJ1-5; the DNA was not used to check the table's D call, TRBD1. TRBV21-1 is an annotated pseudogene. The CDR3 contains 18 residues. The CDR3 DNA follows: TGTGCCAGCAGCATGGGCAGACGCCTTCTCTATAGCAATCAGCCCCAGCATTTT. Protein: CASSMGRRLLYSNQPQHF.

V and J are TRBV5-1 and TRBJ2-7; the D gene is possibly TRBD2 (6 bases). The CDR3 sequence is 15 residues long. The V gene lost 0 bases and the J gene lost 0 bases, with 10 bases spanning the gap. Germline CDR1 and CDR2: SGHRS and YFSETQ. The CDR3 nucleotides read TGCGCCAGCAGCTTGGCGTCGGGGGTCTCCTACGAGCAGTACTTC. Translation gives CASSLASGVSYEQYF.

This clone showed up just a few times. The chain combines TRBV27 with TRBJ2-4; 15 bases agree with TRBD2. V was pared by 11 bases and J by 5 bases, with 10 bases of the junction left unmatched. This CDR3 is built from 16 residues. Germline loops: CDR1 MNHEY, CDR2 SMNVEV (reference sequence). The DNA for the CDR3 is TGTGCCGCACAAACGGGACTAGCGGGAGGCCAAAACATTCAGTACTTC. It is translated as CAAQTGLAGGQNIQYF.

The chain carries TRBV4-2 and TRBJ1-2; TRBD1 aligns across 11 bases. The CDR3 covers 15 residues. The germline gives CDR1 LGHNA, CDR2 YNFKEQ. The ends lost 1 base at V and 8 bases at J; junction bases unmatched: 6. CDR3 region: CASSQAPGQGVGYTF. The CDR3 nucleotides are TGTGCCAGCAGCCAAGCTCCGGGACAGGGGGTAGGCTACACCTTC.

This chain joins TRBV11-2 and TRBJ2-1, with TRBD2 matching over 11 bases. Germline CDR1 and CDR2: SGHAT and FQNNGV. Germline trimming cut 5 bases from V and 3 bases from J; bases unmatched to any gene: 3. The CDR3 extends over 15 amino acids. Here the CDR3 DNA reads TGTGCCAGCAGCCCCGGGACTAGCGGCTACAATGAGCAGTTCTTC. It codes for CASSPGTSGYNEQFF.

The chain joins TRBV24-1 to TRBJ2-7; tentative D call: TRBD2 (6 bases). The CDR3 is 16 residues long. The germline CDR1 and CDR2 sequences are KGHDR and SFDVKD. The V and J ends lost 4 bases and 4 bases respectively, with 19 bases between them. The CDR3 nucleotides read TGTGCCACCAGTGAAAATGACTATGGCGGGATTTACGAGCAGTACTTC. Its translation is CATSENDYGGIYEQYF.